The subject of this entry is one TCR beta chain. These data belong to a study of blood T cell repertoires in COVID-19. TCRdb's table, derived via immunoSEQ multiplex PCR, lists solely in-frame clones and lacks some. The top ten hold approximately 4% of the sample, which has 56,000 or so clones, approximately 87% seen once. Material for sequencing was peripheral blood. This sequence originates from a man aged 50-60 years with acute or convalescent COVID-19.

CDR3 sequence (DNA): TGTGCCAGCAGCGTAGCGGGTCTTTCGGATACGCAGTATTTT. Its translation: CASSVAGLSDTQYF. The chain employs TRBV9 and TRBJ2-3; D not certain. Germline lookup yields CDR1 SGDLS and CDR2 YYNGEE. The V gene lost 0 bases and the J gene lost 6 bases, with 11 bases spanning the gap. This CDR3 region has 14 residues.